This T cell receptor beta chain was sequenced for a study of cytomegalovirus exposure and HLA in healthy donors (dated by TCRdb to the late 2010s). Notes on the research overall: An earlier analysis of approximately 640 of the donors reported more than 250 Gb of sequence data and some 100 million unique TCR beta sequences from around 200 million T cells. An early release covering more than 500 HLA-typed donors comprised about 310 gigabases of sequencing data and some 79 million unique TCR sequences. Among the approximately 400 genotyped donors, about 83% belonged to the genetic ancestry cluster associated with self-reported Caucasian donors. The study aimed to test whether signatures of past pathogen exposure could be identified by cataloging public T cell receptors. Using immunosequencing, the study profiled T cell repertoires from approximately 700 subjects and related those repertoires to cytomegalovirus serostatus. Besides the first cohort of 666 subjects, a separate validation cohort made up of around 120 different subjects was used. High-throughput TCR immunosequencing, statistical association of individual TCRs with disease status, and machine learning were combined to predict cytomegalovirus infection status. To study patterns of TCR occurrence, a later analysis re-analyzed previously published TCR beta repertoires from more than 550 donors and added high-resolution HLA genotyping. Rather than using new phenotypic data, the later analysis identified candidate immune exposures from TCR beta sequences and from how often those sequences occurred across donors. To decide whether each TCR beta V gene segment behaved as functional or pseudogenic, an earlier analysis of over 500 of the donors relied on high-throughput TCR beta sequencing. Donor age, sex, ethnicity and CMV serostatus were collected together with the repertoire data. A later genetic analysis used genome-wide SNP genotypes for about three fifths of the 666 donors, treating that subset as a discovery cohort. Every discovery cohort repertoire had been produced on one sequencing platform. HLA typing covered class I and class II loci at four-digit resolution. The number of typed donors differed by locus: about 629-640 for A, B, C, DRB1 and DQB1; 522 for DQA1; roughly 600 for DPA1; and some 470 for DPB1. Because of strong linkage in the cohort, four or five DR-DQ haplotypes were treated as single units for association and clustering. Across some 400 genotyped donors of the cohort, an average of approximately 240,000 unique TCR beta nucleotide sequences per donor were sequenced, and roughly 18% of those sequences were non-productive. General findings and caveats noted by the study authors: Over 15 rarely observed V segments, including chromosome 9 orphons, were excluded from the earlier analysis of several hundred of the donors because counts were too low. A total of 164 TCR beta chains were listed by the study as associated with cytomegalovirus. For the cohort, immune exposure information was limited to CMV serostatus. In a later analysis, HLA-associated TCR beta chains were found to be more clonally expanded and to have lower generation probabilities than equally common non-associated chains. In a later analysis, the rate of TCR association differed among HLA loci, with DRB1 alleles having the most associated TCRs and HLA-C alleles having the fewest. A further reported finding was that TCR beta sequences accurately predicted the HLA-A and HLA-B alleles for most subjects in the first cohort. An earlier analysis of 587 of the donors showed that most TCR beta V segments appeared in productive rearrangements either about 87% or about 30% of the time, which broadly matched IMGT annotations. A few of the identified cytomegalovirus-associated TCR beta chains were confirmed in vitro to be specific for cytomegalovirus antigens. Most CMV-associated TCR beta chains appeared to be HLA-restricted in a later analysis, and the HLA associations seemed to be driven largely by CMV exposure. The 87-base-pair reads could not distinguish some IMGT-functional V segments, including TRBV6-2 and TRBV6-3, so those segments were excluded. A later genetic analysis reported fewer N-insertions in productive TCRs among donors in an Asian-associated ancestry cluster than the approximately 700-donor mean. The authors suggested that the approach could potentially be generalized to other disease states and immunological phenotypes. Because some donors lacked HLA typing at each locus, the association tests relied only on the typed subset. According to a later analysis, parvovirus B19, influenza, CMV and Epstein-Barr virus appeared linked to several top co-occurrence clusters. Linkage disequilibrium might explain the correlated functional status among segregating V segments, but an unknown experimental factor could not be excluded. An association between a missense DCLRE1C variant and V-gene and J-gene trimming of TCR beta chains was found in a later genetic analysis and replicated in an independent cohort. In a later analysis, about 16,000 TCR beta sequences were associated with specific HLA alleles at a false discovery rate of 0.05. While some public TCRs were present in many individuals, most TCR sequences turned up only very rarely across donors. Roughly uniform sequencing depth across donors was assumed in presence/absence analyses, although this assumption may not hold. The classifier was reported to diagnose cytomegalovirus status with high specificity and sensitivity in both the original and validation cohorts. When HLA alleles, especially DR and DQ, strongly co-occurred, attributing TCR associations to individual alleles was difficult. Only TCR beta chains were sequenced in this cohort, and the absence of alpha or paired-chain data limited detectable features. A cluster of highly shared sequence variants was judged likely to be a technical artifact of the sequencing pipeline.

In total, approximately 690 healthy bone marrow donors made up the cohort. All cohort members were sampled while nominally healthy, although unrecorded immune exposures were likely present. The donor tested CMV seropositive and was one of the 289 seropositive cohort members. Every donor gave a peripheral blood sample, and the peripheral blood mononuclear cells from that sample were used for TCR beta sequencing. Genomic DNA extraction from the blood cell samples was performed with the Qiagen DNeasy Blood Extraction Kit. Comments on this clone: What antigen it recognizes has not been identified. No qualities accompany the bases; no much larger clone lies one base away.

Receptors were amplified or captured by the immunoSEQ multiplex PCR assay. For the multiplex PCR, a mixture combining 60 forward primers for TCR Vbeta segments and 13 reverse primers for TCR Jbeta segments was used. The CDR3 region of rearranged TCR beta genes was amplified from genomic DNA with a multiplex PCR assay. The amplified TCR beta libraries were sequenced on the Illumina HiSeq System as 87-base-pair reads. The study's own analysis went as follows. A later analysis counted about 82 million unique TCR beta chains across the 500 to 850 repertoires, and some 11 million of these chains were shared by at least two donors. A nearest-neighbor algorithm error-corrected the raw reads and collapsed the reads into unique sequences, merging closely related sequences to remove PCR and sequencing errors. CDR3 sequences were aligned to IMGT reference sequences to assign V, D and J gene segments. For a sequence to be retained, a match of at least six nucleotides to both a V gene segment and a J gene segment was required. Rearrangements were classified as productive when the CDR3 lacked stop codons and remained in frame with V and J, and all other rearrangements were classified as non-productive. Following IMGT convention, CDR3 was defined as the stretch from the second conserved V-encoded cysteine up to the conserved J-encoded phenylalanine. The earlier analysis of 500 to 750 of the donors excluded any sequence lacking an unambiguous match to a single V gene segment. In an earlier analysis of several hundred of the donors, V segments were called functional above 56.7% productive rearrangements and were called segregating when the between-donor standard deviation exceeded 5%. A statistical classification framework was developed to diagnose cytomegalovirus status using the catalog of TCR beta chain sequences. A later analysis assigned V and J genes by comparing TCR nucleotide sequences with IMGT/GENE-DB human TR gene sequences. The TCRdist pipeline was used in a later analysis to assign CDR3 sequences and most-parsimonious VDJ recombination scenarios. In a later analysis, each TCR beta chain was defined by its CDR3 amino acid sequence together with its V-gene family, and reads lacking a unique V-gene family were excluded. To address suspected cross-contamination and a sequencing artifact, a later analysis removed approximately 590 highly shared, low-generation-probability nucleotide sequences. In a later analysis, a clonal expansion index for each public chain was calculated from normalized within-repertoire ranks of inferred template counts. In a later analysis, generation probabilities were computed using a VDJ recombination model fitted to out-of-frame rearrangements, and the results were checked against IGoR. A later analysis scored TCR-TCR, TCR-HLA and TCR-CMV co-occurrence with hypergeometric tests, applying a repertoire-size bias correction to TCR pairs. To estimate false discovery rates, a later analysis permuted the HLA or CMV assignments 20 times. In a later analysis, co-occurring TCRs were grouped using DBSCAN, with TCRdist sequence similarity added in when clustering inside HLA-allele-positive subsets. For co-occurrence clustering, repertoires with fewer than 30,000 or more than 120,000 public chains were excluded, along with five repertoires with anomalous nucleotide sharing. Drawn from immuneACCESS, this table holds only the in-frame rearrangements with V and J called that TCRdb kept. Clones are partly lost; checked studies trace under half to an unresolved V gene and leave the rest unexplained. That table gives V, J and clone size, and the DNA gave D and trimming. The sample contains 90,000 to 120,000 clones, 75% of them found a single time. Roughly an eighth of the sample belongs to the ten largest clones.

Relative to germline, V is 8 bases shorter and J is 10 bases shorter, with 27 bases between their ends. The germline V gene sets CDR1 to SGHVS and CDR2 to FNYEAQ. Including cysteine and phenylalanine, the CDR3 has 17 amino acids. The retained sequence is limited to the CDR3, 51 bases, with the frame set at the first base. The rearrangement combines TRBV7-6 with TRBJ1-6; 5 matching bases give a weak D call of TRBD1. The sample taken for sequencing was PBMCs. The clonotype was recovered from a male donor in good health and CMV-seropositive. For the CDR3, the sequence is CASGTTTVPGAGSPLHF. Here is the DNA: TGTGCCAGCGGAACAACGACGGTCCCTGGGGCGGGGTCACCCCTCCACTTT.